The rows below give T cell receptor beta chains drawn from one sample of a study of T cell repertoires in cytomegalovirus infection. These TCRs' antigens remain unknown. Each CDR3 protein is one row after TCRdb ran MiXCR on the reads. The sample has about 830,000 distinct CDR3 sequences, about 30% seen once. Sequencing used cultured CD8+ T cells from PBMCs, obtained from culture after CMV antigen stimulation. The receptor set was obtained from a human donor in good health (CMV status not recorded). Some clones in this sample may be carry-over from other donors' samples. Each CDR3 is given with its conserved first and last residue. D genes are given only for firm matches. The size of a clone is reported for some rows only, either as once, few or many, or as a class for expanded clones.

d_call: -; clone_size: -; j_call: TRBJ1-5; v_call: TRBV6-1; cdr3_aa: CASSEDRSFSNQPQHF; cdr3_nt: TGTGCCAGCAGTGAAGACAGAAGTTTTAGCAATCAGCCCCAGCATTTT
d_call: TRBD2; clone_size: few; j_call: TRBJ2-1; v_call: TRBV28; cdr3_aa: CANSLAGGYNEQFF; cdr3_nt: TGTGCCAACAGTTTGGCGGGGGGCTACAATGAGCAGTTCTTC
d_call: TRBD2; clone_size: -; j_call: TRBJ2-3; v_call: TRBV2; cdr3_aa: CASSEPEGLAGGPGTDTQYF; cdr3_nt: TGTGCCAGCAGTGAACCCGAGGGACTAGCGGGGGGGCCGGGCACAGATACGCAGTATTTT
d_call: -; clone_size: -; j_call: TRBJ1-2; v_call: TRBV7-2; cdr3_aa: CASPWGAHGYTF; cdr3_nt: TGTGCCAGCCCTTGGGGGGCGCACGGCTACACCTTC
d_call: -; clone_size: -; j_call: TRBJ1-6; v_call: TRBV20-1; cdr3_aa: CSASGAYNSPLHF; cdr3_nt: TGCAGTGCTTCAGGGGCCTATAATTCACCCCTCCACTTT
d_call: -; clone_size: -; j_call: TRBJ1-1; v_call: TRBV6-5; cdr3_aa: CASKIRLNTEAFF; cdr3_nt: TGTGCCAGCAAGATCCGATTGAACACTGAAGCTTTCTTT
d_call: -; clone_size: -; j_call: TRBJ1-2; v_call: TRBV4-1; cdr3_aa: CASRPAGNYGYTF; cdr3_nt: TGTGCCAGCCGCCCGGCGGGGAACTATGGCTACACCTTC
d_call: -; clone_size: -; j_call: TRBJ2-7; v_call: TRBV4-2; cdr3_aa: CASSQDLLATGYEQYF; cdr3_nt: TGTGCCAGCAGCCAAGATCTACTTGCAACGGGCTACGAGCAGTACTTC
d_call: -; clone_size: few; j_call: TRBJ2-3; v_call: TRBV7-9; cdr3_aa: CASSSSSGGAGDTQYF; cdr3_nt: TGTGCCAGCAGCTCCAGTTCGGGGGGCGCAGGAGATACGCAGTATTTT
d_call: -; clone_size: few; j_call: TRBJ1-5; v_call: TRBV7-9; cdr3_aa: CASSTSVGKEGQPQHF; cdr3_nt: TGTGCCAGCAGCACCTCCGTGGGGAAAGAAGGGCAGCCCCAGCATTTT
d_call: -; clone_size: many; j_call: TRBJ1-5; v_call: TRBV6-2/TRBV6-3; cdr3_aa: CASRTQGSNQPQHF; cdr3_nt: TGTGCCAGCAGAACACAGGGCTCGAATCAGCCCCAGCATTTT
d_call: -; clone_size: few; j_call: TRBJ1-2; v_call: TRBV6-5; cdr3_aa: CASSYSSTNYGYTF; cdr3_nt: TGTGCCAGCAGTTACTCCTCAACTAACTATGGCTACACCTTC
d_call: -; clone_size: few; j_call: TRBJ2-3; v_call: TRBV12-3/TRBV12-4; cdr3_aa: CASSYEGLSIPSDTQYF; cdr3_nt: TGTGCCAGCAGTTACGAGGGACTTAGCATTCCATCGGATACGCAGTATTTT
d_call: -; clone_size: -; j_call: TRBJ2-7; v_call: TRBV27; cdr3_aa: CASRGRTAPGPYEQYF; cdr3_nt: TGTGCCAGCAGGGGCCGGACGGCCCCCGGTCCCTACGAGCAGTACTTC
d_call: -; clone_size: -; j_call: TRBJ2-3; v_call: TRBV29-1; cdr3_aa: CSAPDENTDTQYF; cdr3_nt: TGCAGCGCCCCCGACGAAAACACAGATACGCAGTATTTT
d_call: -; clone_size: -; j_call: TRBJ1-5; v_call: TRBV7-2; cdr3_aa: CASSSLSLTQPQHF; cdr3_nt: TGTGCCAGCAGCTCACTCTCGCTCACTCAGCCCCAGCATTTT
d_call: TRBD2; clone_size: -; j_call: TRBJ2-1; v_call: TRBV28; cdr3_aa: CASSSGLAGDHNEQFF; cdr3_nt: TGTGCCAGCAGTTCCGGACTAGCGGGGGATCACAATGAGCAGTTCTTC
d_call: -; clone_size: -; j_call: TRBJ2-7; v_call: TRBV7-4; cdr3_aa: CASSGGTVGYEQYF; cdr3_nt: TGTGCCAGCAGCGGAGGGACAGTGGGCTACGAGCAGTACTTC
d_call: -; clone_size: -; j_call: TRBJ1-5; v_call: TRBV6-2/TRBV6-3; cdr3_aa: CASSYGVFNQPQHF; cdr3_nt: TGTGCCAGCAGTTACGGGGTCTTTAATCAGCCCCAGCATTTT
d_call: -; clone_size: many; j_call: TRBJ2-3; v_call: TRBV27; cdr3_aa: CASSQGTPGTDTQYF; cdr3_nt: TGTGCCAGCAGTCAGGGGACACCCGGCACAGATACGCAGTATTTT
d_call: -; clone_size: once; j_call: TRBJ2-5; v_call: TRBV29-1; cdr3_aa: CSVEDRVQPWETQYF; cdr3_nt: TGCAGCGTTGAAGATCGGGTTCAGCCGTGGGAGACCCAGTACTTC
d_call: TRBD1; clone_size: many; j_call: TRBJ2-1; v_call: TRBV7-2; cdr3_aa: CASSLRFGQGAKDEQFF; cdr3_nt: TGTGCCAGCAGCTTAAGGTTCGGACAGGGGGCCAAGGATGAGCAGTTCTTC
d_call: -; clone_size: -; j_call: TRBJ2-5; v_call: TRBV4-1; cdr3_aa: CASSQDRGRRETQYF; cdr3_nt: TGCGCCAGCAGCCAAGACAGGGGACGGCGCGAGACCCAGTACTTC
d_call: -; clone_size: many; j_call: TRBJ1-5; v_call: TRBV6-1; cdr3_aa: CASSQTRVTGDQPQHF; cdr3_nt: TGTGCCAGCAGTCAGACGCGGGTCACGGGCGATCAGCCCCAGCATTTT
d_call: TRBD1; clone_size: few; j_call: TRBJ2-5; v_call: TRBV7-8; cdr3_aa: CASSVGTGAQETQYF; cdr3_nt: TGTGCCAGCAGCGTAGGGACAGGGGCACAAGAGACCCAGTACTTC
d_call: -; clone_size: medium-sized; j_call: TRBJ2-5; v_call: TRBV12-3/TRBV12-4; cdr3_aa: CASSLSGEETQYF; cdr3_nt: TGTGCCAGCAGCTTATCAGGGGAAGAGACCCAGTACTTC
d_call: TRBD1; clone_size: -; j_call: TRBJ2-1; v_call: TRBV19; cdr3_aa: CASSIRGPVYNEQFF; cdr3_nt: TGTGCCAGTAGTATAAGGGGGCCAGTGTACAATGAGCAGTTCTTC
d_call: -; clone_size: few; j_call: TRBJ2-1; v_call: TRBV7-2; cdr3_aa: CASSLGGQEQFF; cdr3_nt: TGTGCCAGCAGTTTGGGGGGTCAGGAGCAGTTCTTC
d_call: TRBD1; clone_size: -; j_call: TRBJ1-4; v_call: TRBV19; cdr3_aa: CASSDRGTATNEKLFF; cdr3_nt: TGTGCCAGTAGTGACCGAGGGACAGCAACTAATGAAAAACTGTTTTTT
d_call: TRBD1; clone_size: -; j_call: TRBJ2-2; v_call: TRBV24-1; cdr3_aa: CATSSPRRDRGTTGELFF; cdr3_nt: TGTGCCACCAGTTCCCCCCGGAGGGACAGGGGCACCACCGGGGAGCTGTTTTTT
d_call: -; clone_size: -; j_call: TRBJ2-7; v_call: TRBV20-1; cdr3_aa: CSARGLWMNEQYF; cdr3_nt: TGCAGTGCTAGAGGATTGTGGATGAACGAGCAGTACTTC
d_call: TRBD1; clone_size: few; j_call: TRBJ2-7; v_call: TRBV5-1; cdr3_aa: CASSLTGGPKREQYF; cdr3_nt: TGCGCCAGCAGCTTAACAGGGGGCCCAAAGAGGGAGCAGTACTTC
d_call: -; clone_size: many; j_call: TRBJ2-4; v_call: TRBV7-9; cdr3_aa: CASSLGGVGNIQYF; cdr3_nt: TGTGCCAGCAGCTTAGGTGGGGTCGGAAACATTCAGTACTTC
d_call: -; clone_size: few; j_call: TRBJ2-1; v_call: TRBV28; cdr3_aa: CASSLYPAAEDEQFF; cdr3_nt: TGTGCCAGCAGTTTATACCCAGCCGCGGAGGATGAGCAGTTCTTC
d_call: -; clone_size: few; j_call: TRBJ2-5; v_call: TRBV7-6; cdr3_aa: CANSPGGQRETQYF; cdr3_nt: TGTGCCAACAGCCCTGGGGGCCAGCGGGAGACCCAGTACTTC
d_call: TRBD1; clone_size: many; j_call: TRBJ2-1; v_call: TRBV12-3/TRBV12-4; cdr3_aa: CASSFQLQGINGNEQFF; cdr3_nt: TGTGCCAGCAGTTTCCAACTACAGGGGATAAACGGGAATGAGCAGTTCTTC
d_call: TRBD1; clone_size: once; j_call: TRBJ1-1; v_call: TRBV20-1; cdr3_aa: CSAARTGYTEAFF; cdr3_nt: TGCAGTGCGGCCCGGACAGGGTACACTGAAGCTTTCTTT
d_call: -; clone_size: few; j_call: TRBJ1-5; v_call: TRBV4-1; cdr3_aa: CASSPDWGMDQPQHF; cdr3_nt: TGCGCCAGCAGCCCGGATTGGGGCATGGATCAGCCCCAGCATTTT
d_call: -; clone_size: -; j_call: TRBJ2-7; v_call: TRBV27; cdr3_aa: CASSVGRTYEQYF; cdr3_nt: TGTGCCAGCAGCGTCGGCAGGACCTACGAGCAGTACTTC
d_call: -; clone_size: -; j_call: TRBJ2-7; v_call: TRBV6-5; cdr3_aa: CASSYWPLKVNLKGEQYF; cdr3_nt: TGTGCCAGCAGTTACTGGCCTTTAAAGGTTAACCTAAAGGGCGAGCAGTACTTC
d_call: -; clone_size: few; j_call: TRBJ1-5; v_call: TRBV27; cdr3_aa: CASSLSAGEYSNQPQHF; cdr3_nt: TGTGCCAGCAGTTTATCGGCAGGTGAATATAGCAATCAGCCCCAGCATTTT
d_call: TRBD1; clone_size: -; j_call: TRBJ1-2; v_call: TRBV7-6; cdr3_aa: CASSGQGAQNYGYTF; cdr3_nt: TGTGCCAGCAGCGGACAGGGGGCCCAAAACTATGGCTACACCTTC
d_call: TRBD1; clone_size: few; j_call: TRBJ1-2; v_call: TRBV29-1; cdr3_aa: CSVHQTSRGPGYGYTF; cdr3_nt: TGCAGCGTCCACCAGACAAGCAGGGGGCCGGGCTATGGCTACACCTTC
d_call: TRBD1; clone_size: -; j_call: TRBJ2-2; v_call: TRBV20-1; cdr3_aa: CSARDQGQGVPGELFF; cdr3_nt: TGCAGTGCTAGAGACCAGGGACAGGGGGTCCCCGGGGAGCTGTTTTTT
d_call: -; clone_size: -; j_call: TRBJ1-4; v_call: TRBV7-9; cdr3_aa: CASSPVSGQLNEKLFF; cdr3_nt: TGTGCCAGCAGCCCGGTCTCAGGGCAGCTTAATGAAAAACTGTTTTTT
d_call: -; clone_size: -; j_call: TRBJ2-3; v_call: TRBV11-2; cdr3_aa: CASLRQIGDTQYF; cdr3_nt: TGTGCCAGCCTACGTCAAATAGGGGATACGCAGTATTTT